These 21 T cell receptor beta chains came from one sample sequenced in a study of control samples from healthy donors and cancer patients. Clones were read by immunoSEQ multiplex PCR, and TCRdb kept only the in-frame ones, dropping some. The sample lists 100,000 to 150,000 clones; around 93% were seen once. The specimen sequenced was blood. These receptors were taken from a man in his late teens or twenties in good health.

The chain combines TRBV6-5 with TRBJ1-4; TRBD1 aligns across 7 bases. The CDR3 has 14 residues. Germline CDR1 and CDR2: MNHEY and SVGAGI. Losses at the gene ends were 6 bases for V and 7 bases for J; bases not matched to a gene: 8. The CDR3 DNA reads TGTGCCAGCAGGAACAGGGGCGGAGGTGAAAAACTGTTTTTT. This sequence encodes CASRNRGGGEKLFF.

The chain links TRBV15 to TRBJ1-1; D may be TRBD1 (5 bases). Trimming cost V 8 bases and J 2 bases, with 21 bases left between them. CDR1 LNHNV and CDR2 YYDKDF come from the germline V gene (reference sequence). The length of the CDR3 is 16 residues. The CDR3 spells CATLEGRVGTNTEAFF. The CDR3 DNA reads TGTGCCACCTTAGAGGGGAGGGTTGGAACCAACACTGAAGCTTTCTTT.

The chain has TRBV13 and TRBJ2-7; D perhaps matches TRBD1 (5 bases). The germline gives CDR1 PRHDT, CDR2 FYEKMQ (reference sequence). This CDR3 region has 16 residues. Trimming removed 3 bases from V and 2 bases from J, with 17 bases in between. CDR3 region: CASSFIRGGSAYEQYF. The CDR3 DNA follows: TGTGCCAGCAGCTTCATAAGGGGTGGCTCGGCCTACGAGCAGTACTTC.

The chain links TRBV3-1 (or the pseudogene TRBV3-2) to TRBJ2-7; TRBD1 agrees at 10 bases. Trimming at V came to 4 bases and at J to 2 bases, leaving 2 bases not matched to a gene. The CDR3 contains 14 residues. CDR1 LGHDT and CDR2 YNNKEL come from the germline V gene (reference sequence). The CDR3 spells CASSPGQGTYEQYF. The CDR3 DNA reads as TGTGCCAGCAGCCCGGGACAGGGGACCTACGAGCAGTACTTC.

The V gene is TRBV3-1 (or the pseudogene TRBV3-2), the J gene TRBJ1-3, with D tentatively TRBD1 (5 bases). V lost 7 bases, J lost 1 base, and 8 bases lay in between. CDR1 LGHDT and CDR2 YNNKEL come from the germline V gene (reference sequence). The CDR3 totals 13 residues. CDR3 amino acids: CASTPGSGNTIYF. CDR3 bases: TGTGCCAGCACCCCAGGGTCTGGAAACACCATATATTTT.

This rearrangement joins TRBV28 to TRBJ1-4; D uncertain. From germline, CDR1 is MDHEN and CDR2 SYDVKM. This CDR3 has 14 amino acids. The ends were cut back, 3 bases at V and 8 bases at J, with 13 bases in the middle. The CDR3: CASSFVDAGEKLFF. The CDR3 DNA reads TGTGCCAGCAGTTTTGTGGACGCGGGGGAAAAACTGTTTTTT. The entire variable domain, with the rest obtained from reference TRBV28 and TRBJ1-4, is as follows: DVKVTQSSRYLVKRTGEKVFLECVQDMDHENMFWYRQDPGLGLRLIYFSYDVKMKEKGDIPEGYSVSREKKERFSLILESASTNQTSMYLCASSFVDAGEKLFFGSGTQLSVL.

The CDR3 loop is CASSRQGRQETQYF. CDR3 DNA sequence: TGTGCCAGCAGCAGACAGGGACGGCAAGAGACCCAGTACTTC. The rearrangement links TRBV7-3 to TRBJ2-5; 7 bases line up with TRBD1. V lost 5 bases to trimming and J lost 2 bases; unmatched junction nucleotides: 5. CDR3 length: 14 amino acids. Germline V gene data show CDR1 as SGHTA and CDR2 as FQGTGA. The complete variable domain, with remaining parts taken from reference TRBV7-3 and TRBJ2-5, reads GAGVSQTPSNKVTEKGKYVELRCDPISGHTALYWYRQSLGQGPEFLIYFQGTGAADDSGLPNDRFFAVRPEGSVSTLKIQRTERGDSAVYLCASSRQGRQETQYFGPGTRLLVL.

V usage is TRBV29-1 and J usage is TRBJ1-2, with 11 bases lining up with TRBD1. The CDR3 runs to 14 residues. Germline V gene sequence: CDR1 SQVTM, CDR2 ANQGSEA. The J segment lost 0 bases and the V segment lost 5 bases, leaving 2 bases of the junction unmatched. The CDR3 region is CSVPGQGANYGYTF. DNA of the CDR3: TGCAGCGTTCCGGGACAGGGGGCTAACTATGGCTACACCTTC.

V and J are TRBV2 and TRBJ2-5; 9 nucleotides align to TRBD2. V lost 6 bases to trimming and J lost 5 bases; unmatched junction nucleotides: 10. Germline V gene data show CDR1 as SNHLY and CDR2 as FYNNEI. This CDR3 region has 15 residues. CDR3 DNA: TGTGCCAGCAGCCTCGGGAGCGGGGGGCTCGAGACCCAGTACTTC. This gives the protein CASSLGSGGLETQYF.

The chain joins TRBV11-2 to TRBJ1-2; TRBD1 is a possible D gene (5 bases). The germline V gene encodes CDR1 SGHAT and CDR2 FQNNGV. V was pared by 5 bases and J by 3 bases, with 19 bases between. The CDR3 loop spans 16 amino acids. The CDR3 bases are TGTGCCAGCAGCACCCCATGGGGGGATTCAGACTATGGCTACACCTTC. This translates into CASSTPWGDSDYGYTF.

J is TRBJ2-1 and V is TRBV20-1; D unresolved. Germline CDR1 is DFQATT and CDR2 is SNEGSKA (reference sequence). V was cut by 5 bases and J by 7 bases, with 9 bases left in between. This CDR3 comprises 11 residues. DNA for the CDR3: TGCAGTGCTTCACGTTGGAATGAGCAGTTCTTC. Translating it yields CSASRWNEQFF.

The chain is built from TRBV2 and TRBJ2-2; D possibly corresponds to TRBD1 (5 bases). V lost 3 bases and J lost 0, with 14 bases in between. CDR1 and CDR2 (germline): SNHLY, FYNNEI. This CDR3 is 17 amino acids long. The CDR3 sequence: CASSEAQGRANTGELFF. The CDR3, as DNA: TGTGCCAGCAGTGAGGCCCAGGGAAGGGCGAACACCGGGGAGCTGTTTTTT. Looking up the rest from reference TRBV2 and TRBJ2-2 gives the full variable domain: EPEVTQTPSHQVTQMGQEVILRCVPISNHLYFYWYRQILGQKVEFLVSFYNNEISEKSEIFDDQFSVERPDGSNFTLKIRSTKLEDSAMYFCASSEAQGRANTGELFFGEGSRLTVL.

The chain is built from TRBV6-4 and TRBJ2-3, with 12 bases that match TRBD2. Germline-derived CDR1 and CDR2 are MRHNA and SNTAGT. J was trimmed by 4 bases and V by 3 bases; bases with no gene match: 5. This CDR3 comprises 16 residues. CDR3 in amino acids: CASSESSGGAADTQYF. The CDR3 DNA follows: TGTGCCAGCAGTGAGTCTAGCGGGGGGGCGGCAGATACGCAGTATTTT.

The CDR3 nucleotides read TGTGCCAGCAGTTTATACGGCGGGGGAGATGGCTACACCTTC. Residues: CASSLYGGGDGYTF. The chain carries TRBV27 and TRBJ1-2; D may be TRBD1 (5 bases). The length of the CDR3 is 14 residues. The germline CDR1 and CDR2 sequences are MNHEY and SMNVEV (reference sequence). The V end was cut by 1 base, the J end by 6 bases, with 12 bases between.

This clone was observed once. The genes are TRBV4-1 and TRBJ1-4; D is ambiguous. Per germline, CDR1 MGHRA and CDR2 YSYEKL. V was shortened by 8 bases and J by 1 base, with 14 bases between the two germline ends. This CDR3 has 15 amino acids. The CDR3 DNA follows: TGCGCCAGCGCCATGGTCGGAGGAACTAATGAAAAACTGTTTTTT. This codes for CASAMVGGTNEKLFF.

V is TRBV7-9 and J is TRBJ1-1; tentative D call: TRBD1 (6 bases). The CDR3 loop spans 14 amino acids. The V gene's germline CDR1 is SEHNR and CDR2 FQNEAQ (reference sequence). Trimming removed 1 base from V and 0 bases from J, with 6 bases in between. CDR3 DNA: TGTGCCAGCAGCTTAGGGACAGTGAACACTGAAGCTTTCTTT. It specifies CASSLGTVNTEAFF.

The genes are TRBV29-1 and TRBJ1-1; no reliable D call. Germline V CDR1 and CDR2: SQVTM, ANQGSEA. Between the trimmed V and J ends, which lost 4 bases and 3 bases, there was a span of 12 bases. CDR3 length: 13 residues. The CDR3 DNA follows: TGCAGCGTTGTACTCCCGAGACACACTGAAGCTTTCTTT. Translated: CSVVLPRHTEAFF.

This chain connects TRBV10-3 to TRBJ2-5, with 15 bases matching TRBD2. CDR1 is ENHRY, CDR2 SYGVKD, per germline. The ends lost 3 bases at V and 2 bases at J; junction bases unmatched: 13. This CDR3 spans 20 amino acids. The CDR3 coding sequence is TGTGCCATCAGTGACCCAATGGGACTAGCGGGGGGCTCTCTTCAAGAGACCCAGTACTTC. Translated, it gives CAISDPMGLAGGSLQETQYF.

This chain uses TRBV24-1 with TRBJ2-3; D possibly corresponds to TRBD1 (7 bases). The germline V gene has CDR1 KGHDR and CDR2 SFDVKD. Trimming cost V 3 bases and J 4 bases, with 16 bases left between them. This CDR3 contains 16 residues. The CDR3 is CATSDLDREAADTQYF. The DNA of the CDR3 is TGTGCCACCAGTGATCTAGACAGGGAGGCGGCAGATACGCAGTATTTT.

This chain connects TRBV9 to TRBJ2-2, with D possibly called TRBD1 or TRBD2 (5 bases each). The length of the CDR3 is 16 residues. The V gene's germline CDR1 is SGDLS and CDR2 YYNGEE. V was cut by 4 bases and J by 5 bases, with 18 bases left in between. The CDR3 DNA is TGTGCCAGCAGCAACGGGGACCTCTCGGGAACCGGGGAGCTGTTTTTT. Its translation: CASSNGDLSGTGELFF.

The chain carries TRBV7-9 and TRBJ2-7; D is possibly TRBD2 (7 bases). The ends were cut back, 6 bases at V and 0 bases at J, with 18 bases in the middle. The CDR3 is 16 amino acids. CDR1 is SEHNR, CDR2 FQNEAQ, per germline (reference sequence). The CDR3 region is CASSCCSGGLSYEQYF. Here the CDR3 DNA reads TGTGCCAGCAGTTGTTGCTCGGGGGGCCTCTCCTACGAGCAGTACTTC.